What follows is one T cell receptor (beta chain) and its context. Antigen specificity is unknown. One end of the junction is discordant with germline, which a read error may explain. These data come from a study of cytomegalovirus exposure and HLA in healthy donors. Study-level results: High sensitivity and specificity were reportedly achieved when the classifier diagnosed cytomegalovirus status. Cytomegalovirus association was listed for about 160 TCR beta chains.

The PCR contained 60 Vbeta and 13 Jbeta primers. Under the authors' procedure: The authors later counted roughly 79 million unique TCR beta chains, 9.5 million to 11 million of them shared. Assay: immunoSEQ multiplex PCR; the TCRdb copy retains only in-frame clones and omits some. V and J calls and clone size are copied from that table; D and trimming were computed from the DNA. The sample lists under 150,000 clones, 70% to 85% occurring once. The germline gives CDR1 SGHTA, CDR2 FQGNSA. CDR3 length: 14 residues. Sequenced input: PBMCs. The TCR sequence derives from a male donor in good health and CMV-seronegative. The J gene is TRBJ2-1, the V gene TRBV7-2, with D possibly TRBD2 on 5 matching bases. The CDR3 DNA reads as TGTGCCAGCAGCTTGGGCGGGTCCTCCAATGAGCAGTTCTTC. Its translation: CASSLGGSSNEQFF.